What follows is one T cell receptor beta chain and its context. These data come from a study of PD-L1 blockade in urothelial cancer. About the research overall: Reported median T cell count for blood samples was more than 110,000.

Assay: immunoSEQ multiplex PCR; the TCRdb copy retains only in-frame clones and omits some. The sample holds fewer than 55,000 clones; more than 75% are singletons and the top ten take about 3.3%. Trimming shortened V by 0 bases and J by 4 bases, and 12 bases separated the two germline ends. The germline V gene has CDR1 GTSNPN and CDR2 SVGIG (reference sequence). The CDR3 runs to 14 residues. The TCR comes from a man between 65 and 85 years old with urothelial cancer. This material consisted of PBMCs, taken around atezolizumab (anti-PD-L1) treatment. This chain uses TRBV30 with TRBJ1-2, with no clear D. The CDR3 reads CAWSVLITSYGYTF. The CDR3 coding sequence is TGTGCCTGGAGTGTTCTTATAACTTCCTATGGCTACACCTTC.